Following are 17 T cell receptor beta chains from one sample sequenced in a study of OX40 agonist ivuxolimab in advanced cancers. Clones were sequenced by immunoSEQ multiplex PCR, and TCRdb holds only the in-frame ones, with some missing. The data contain around 63,000 clones, roughly nine tenths of them singletons. Sequencing was performed on CD4+ or CD8+ T cells sorted from blood, taken in a trial of the OX40 agonist ivuxolimab. Receptors originate from an adult with an advanced solid tumor such as melanoma, head and neck, liver or kidney cancer.

This rearrangement joins TRBV2 to TRBJ2-2; no clear D. Germline V gene sequence: CDR1 SNHLY, CDR2 FYNNEI. V lost 6 bases, J lost 2 bases, and 10 bases lay in between. This CDR3 is built from 14 residues. CDR3 sequence (DNA): TGTGCCAGCAGCGGTGACTCCAACACCGGGGAGCTGTTTTTT. Encoded protein: CASSGDSNTGELFF.

The chain recombines TRBV30 with TRBJ2-7, with D unresolved. CDR3 length: 12 amino acids. V shed 2 bases and J shed 4 bases, with 9 bases lying between them. CDR1 GTSNPN and CDR2 SVGIG come from the germline V gene (reference sequence). DNA for the CDR3: TGTGCCTGGAGTTATCAGGCATACGAGCAGTACTTC. Amino acids: CAWSYQAYEQYF.

The gene calls are TRBV5-1 and TRBJ2-1; D is unresolved. CDR1 and CDR2 from the germline V gene are SGHRS and YFSETQ. V lost 2 bases, J lost 7 bases, and 7 bases lay in between. CDR3 size: 12 residues. CDR3 loop: CASSFTRNEQFF. CDR3 coding DNA: TGCGCCAGCAGCTTCACCCGGAATGAGCAGTTCTTC.

This clone occurred a few times. This chain joins TRBV13 and TRBJ2-7, with D tentatively TRBD2 (6 bases). Germline CDR1 reads PRHDT; CDR2 reads FYEKMQ (reference sequence). Trimming shortened V by 5 bases and J by 4 bases, and 15 bases separated the two germline ends. The CDR3 sequence is 14 residues long. The DNA of the CDR3 is TGTGCCAGCAGCCGGAGGGGAGGTAGATACGAGCAGTACTTC. It codes for CASSRRGGRYEQYF.

The V call is TRBV10-2, the J call TRBJ2-7; 11 nucleotides align to TRBD1. The CDR3 totals 17 residues. CDR1 is WSHSY and CDR2 is SAAADI in the germline V gene. V was pared by 3 bases and J by 0 bases, with 7 bases of the junction left unmatched. The CDR3 spells CASSEGQGAVNSYEQYF. The CDR3 nucleotides are TGCGCCAGCAGTGAAGGACAGGGGGCGGTCAACTCCTACGAGCAGTACTTC.

The V and J genes are TRBV7-2 and TRBJ2-1; TRBD2 is a possible D gene (6 bases). Between the trimmed V and J ends, which lost 5 bases and 13 bases, there was a span of 15 bases. Per germline, CDR1 SGHTA and CDR2 FQGNSA. CDR3 size: 12 residues. The CDR3 sequence: CASSPHSSGQFF. The CDR3 DNA is TGTGCCAGCAGCCCCCATAGTAGCGGTCAGTTCTTC.

The chain uses TRBV10-2 and TRBJ1-5; D is possibly TRBD1 (6 bases). Germline V gene lookup returns CDR1 WSHSY and CDR2 SAAADI. The CDR3 is made up of 19 amino acids. The V end was cut by 2 bases, the J end by 1 base, with 21 bases between. This CDR3 reads CASSEGGGQWVRSNQPQHF. The CDR3 coding sequence is TGCGCCAGCAGTGAGGGGGGGGGCCAATGGGTTCGGAGCAATCAGCCCCAGCATTTT.

CDR3 loop: CSVLEWETQYF. The CDR3 nucleotides are TGCAGCGTTTTGGAGTGGGAGACCCAGTACTTC. The chain recombines TRBV29-1 with TRBJ2-5; D gene unclear. From germline, CDR1 is SQVTM and CDR2 ANQGSEA. Trimming left V 5 bases short and J 5 bases short, with 9 bases between. The CDR3 spans 11 residues. The whole variable domain, filled in from reference TRBV29-1 and TRBJ2-5, reads SAVISQKPSRDICQRGTSLTIQCQVDSQVTMMFWYRQQPGQSLTLIATANQGSEATYESGFVIDKFPISRPNLTFSTLTVSNMSPEDSSIYLCSVLEWETQYFGPGTRLLVL.

The chain combines TRBV30 with TRBJ2-7; D is uncertain. The CDR3 length is 12 residues. V was trimmed by 2 bases and J by 5 bases, leaving 10 bases between them. Germline assignment: CDR1 GTSNPN and CDR2 SVGIG (reference sequence). The CDR3: CAWSNRVNEQYF. The DNA for the CDR3 is TGTGCCTGGAGTAATCGGGTTAACGAGCAGTACTTC. The whole variable domain, remainder taken from reference TRBV30 and TRBJ2-7, is SQTIHQWPATLVQPVGSPLSLECTVEGTSNPNLYWYRQAAGRGLQLLFYSVGIGQISSEVPQNLSASRPQDRQFILSSKKLLLSDSGFYLCAWSNRVNEQYFGPGTRLTVT.

The CDR3 sequence: CASSLGFAGGRDTQYF. The CDR3 nucleotides are TGTGCCAGCAGCTTAGGGTTTGCGGGGGGGCGAGATACGCAGTATTTT. This chain uses TRBV7-8 with TRBJ2-3; the match to TRBD2 covers 9 bases. This CDR3 contains 16 residues. Germline CDR1 reads SGHVS; CDR2 reads FQNEAQ. Losses at the gene ends were 1 base for V and 5 bases for J; bases not matched to a gene: 7.

This clone appeared once. The chain uses TRBV30 and TRBJ2-1; 7 positions agree with TRBD1. The trim removed 2 bases at V and 12 bases at J, leaving 7 bases unmatched. The CDR3 is 12 amino acids. The V gene's germline CDR1 is GTSNPN and CDR2 SVGIG (reference sequence). The CDR3 region has the DNA TGTGCCTGGAGTACCGGGACAGTAGGGCAGTTCTTC. This gives the protein CAWSTGTVGQFF.

V gene TRBV5-1 combines with J gene TRBJ2-1; D possibly corresponds to TRBD2 (6 bases). The CDR3 contains 15 residues. Deletions cut 2 bases from V and 5 bases from J, with 14 bases between. Germline V gives CDR1 SGHRS, CDR2 YFSETQ. The CDR3 spells CASSLGGGTNNEQFF. The CDR3, as DNA: TGCGCCAGCAGCTTAGGTGGGGGGACGAACAATGAGCAGTTCTTC.

The CDR3 reads CASSIGRGVDEQFF. In DNA, the CDR3 is TGTGCCAGTAGTATCGGTAGGGGGGTCGATGAGCAGTTCTTC. The V and J genes are TRBV19 and TRBJ2-1; D assignment may be TRBD1 or TRBD2 (6 bases each). The CDR3 sequence is 14 residues long. V lost 3 bases and J lost 8, with 14 bases in between. CDR1 is LNHDA, CDR2 SQIVND, per germline (reference sequence).

V and J are TRBV7-9 and TRBJ2-1; D unclear. Trimming left V 5 bases short and J 4 bases short, with 15 bases between. This CDR3 has 15 amino acids. Germline V gene sequence: CDR1 SEHNR, CDR2 FQNEAQ (reference sequence). Here the CDR3 reads CASSPARADYNEQFF. CDR3 nucleotides: TGTGCCAGCAGCCCCGCCCGGGCGGATTACAATGAGCAGTTCTTC.

The chain carries TRBV23-1 and TRBJ2-1; D unresolved. TRBV23-1 is designated an ORF whose function remains uncertain. The CDR3 sequence is 15 residues long. Trimming took off 2 bases at V and 7 bases at J, with 15 bases between the two ends. The CDR3 loop is CASSQSLEWWNEQFF. CDR3 nucleotides: TGCGCCAGCAGTCAAAGTCTAGAGTGGTGGAATGAGCAGTTCTTC.

The chain carries TRBV18 and TRBJ2-1; D is uncertain. Germline assignment: CDR1 KGHSH and CDR2 LQKENI. V shed 2 bases and J shed 5 bases, with 7 bases lying between them. This CDR3 is 13 amino acids long. CDR3 DNA: TGTGCCAGCTCACCAAAGGAAAACAATGAGCAGTTCTTC. Encoded protein: CASSPKENNEQFF.

V and J are TRBV5-4 and TRBJ1-2, with D possibly being TRBD1 (5 bases). V gave up 7 bases and J gave up 8 bases, with 24 bases separating them. The CDR3 is 15 residues long. CDR1 SGHNT and CDR2 YYREEE come from the germline V gene (reference sequence). The CDR3 DNA sequence: TGTGCCAGCCTACCGTCGAGACAGAGTATTGCAGGCTACACCTTC. Translating it yields CASLPSRQSIAGYTF.